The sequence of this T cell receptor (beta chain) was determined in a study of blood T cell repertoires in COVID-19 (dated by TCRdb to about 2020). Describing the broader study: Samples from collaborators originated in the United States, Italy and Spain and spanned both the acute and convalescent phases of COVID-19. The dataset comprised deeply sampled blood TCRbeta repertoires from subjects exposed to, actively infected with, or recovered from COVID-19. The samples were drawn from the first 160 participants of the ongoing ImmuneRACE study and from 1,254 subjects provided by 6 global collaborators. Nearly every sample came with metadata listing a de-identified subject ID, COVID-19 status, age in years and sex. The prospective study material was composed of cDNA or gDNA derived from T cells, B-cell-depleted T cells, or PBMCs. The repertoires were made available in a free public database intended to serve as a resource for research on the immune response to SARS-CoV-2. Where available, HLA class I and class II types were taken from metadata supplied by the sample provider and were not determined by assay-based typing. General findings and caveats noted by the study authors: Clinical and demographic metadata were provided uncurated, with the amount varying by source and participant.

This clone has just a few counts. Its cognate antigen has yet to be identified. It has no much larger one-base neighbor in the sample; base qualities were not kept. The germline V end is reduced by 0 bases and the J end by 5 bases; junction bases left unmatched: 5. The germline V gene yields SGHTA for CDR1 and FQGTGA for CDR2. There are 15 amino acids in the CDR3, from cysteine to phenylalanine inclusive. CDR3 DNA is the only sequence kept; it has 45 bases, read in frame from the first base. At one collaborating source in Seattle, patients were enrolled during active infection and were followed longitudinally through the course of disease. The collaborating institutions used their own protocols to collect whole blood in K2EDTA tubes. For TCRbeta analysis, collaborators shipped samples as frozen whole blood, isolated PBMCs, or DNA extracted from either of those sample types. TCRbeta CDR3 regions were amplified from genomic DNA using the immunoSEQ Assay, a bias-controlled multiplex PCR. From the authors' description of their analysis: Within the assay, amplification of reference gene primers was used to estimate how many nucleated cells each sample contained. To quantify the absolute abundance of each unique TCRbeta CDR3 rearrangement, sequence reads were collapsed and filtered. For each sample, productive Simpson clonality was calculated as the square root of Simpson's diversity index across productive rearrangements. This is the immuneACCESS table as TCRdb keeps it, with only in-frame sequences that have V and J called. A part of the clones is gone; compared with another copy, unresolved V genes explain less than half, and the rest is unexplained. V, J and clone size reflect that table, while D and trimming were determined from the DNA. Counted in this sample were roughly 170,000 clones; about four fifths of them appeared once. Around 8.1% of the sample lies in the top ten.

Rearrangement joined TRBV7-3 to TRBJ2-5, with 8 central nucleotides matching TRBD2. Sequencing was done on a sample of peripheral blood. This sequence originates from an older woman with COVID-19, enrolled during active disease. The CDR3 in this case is CASSLTPGGLETQYF. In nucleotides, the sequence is TGTGCCAGCAGCTTAACGCCGGGAGGGTTGGAGACCCAGTACTTC.